This TCR beta chain came from a study of cytomegalovirus exposure and HLA in healthy donors. In regard to this clone: Other DNA variants within this sample encode the same CDR3.

V trimming: 1 base; J trimming: 4 bases; junction bases outside the gene matches: 3. The CDR3 has 15 residues. Per germline, CDR1 LNHDA and CDR2 SQIVND (reference sequence). Primers for the PCR totalled 60 Vbeta and 13 Jbeta. Generated by immunoSEQ multiplex PCR, the TCRdb table keeps only in-frame clones and is missing some. The sample records under 300,000 clones, roughly four fifths being singletons. Sequencing was carried out using PBMCs. The sequence was collected from a woman in her thirties or forties in good health and CMV-seropositive. This chain connects TRBV19 to TRBJ1-5; 8 bases align to TRBD1. The CDR3 reads CASSIGTGGNQPQHF. Written as DNA, the CDR3 is TGTGCCAGTAGTATAGGAACAGGGGGTAATCAGCCCCAGCATTTT.